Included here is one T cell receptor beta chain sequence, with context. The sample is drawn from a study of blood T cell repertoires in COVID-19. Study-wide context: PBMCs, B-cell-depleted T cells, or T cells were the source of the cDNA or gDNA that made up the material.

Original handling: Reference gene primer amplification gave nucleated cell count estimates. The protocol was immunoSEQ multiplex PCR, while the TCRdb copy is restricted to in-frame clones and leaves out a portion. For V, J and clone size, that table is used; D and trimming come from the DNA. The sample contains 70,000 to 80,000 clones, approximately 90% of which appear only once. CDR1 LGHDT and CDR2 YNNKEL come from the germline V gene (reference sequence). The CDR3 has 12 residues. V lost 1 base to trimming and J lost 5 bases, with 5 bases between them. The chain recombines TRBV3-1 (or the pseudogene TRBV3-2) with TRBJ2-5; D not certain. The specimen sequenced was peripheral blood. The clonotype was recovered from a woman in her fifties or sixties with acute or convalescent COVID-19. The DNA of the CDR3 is TGTGCCAGCAGCCAAGTCTCCGAGACCCAGTACTTC. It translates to CASSQVSETQYF.